Below, 20 T cell receptor beta chains from the same sample are listed, as sequenced in a study of T cells in tuberculosis. Thawed, overnight-rested PBMC were stained with GMM-loaded CD1B tetramer, viability dye and anti-CD3, then sorted. The CD1B tetramers carried C32 glucose monomycolate purified from Rhodococcus equi. Assay: immunoSEQ multiplex PCR; the TCRdb copy retains only in-frame clones and omits some. The sample has nearly 60,000 clones; 70% to 90% are singletons. The sequencing sample was made of CD1b-GMM tetramer-negative cells sorted from PBMCs. All receptors come from an adult woman with latent tuberculosis.

This chain uses TRBV27 with TRBJ1-2; tentative D call: TRBD1 (6 bases). V lost 6 bases and J lost 2, with 13 bases in between. Germline V gene data show CDR1 as MNHEY and CDR2 as SMNVEV (reference sequence). CDR3 size: 14 residues. The CDR3 here is CASRLTGVNYGYTF. The CDR3 DNA follows: TGTGCCAGCAGACTGACAGGAGTAAACTATGGCTACACCTTC.

J is TRBJ2-7 and V is TRBV27; 9 bases fit TRBD1. The CDR3 has 14 residues. Germline CDR1 reads MNHEY; CDR2 reads SMNVEV (reference sequence). V trimming: 1 base; J trimming: 7 bases; junction bases outside the gene matches: 5. The CDR3: CASSLYGTGREQYF. CDR3 DNA sequence: TGTGCCAGCAGTTTATATGGGACAGGGAGGGAGCAGTACTTC.

This clone was seen more than once but under ten times. The chain joins TRBV6-4 to TRBJ1-2; D uncertain. The CDR3 has 10 residues. Trimming took off 5 bases at V and 5 bases at J, with 3 bases between the two ends. Germline V gene lookup returns CDR1 MRHNA and CDR2 SNTAGT. The CDR3 is CASSSYGYTF. For the CDR3, the DNA is TGTGCCAGCAGTTCGTATGGCTACACCTTC.

The chain couples TRBV7-2 to TRBJ2-3; TRBD2 might be the D (5 bases). Trimming removed 5 bases at V and 0 bases at J, with 15 bases between. The germline V gene encodes CDR1 SGHTA and CDR2 FQGNSA. The CDR3 spans 16 residues. CDR3 residues: CASSGPSRTSTDTQYF. The CDR3 bases are TGTGCCAGCAGCGGCCCTAGCAGGACTAGCACAGATACGCAGTATTTT.

The CDR3 DNA reads as TGTGCCAGTACCCCTCCCGGTGGGAGCTCCTACGAGCAGTACTTC. It encodes CASTPPGGSSYEQYF. The chain couples TRBV19 to TRBJ2-7; a weak D match, TRBD2 (5 bases). The V end was cut by 7 bases, the J end by 0 bases, with 16 bases between. The CDR3 has 15 amino acids. The germline V gene has CDR1 LNHDA and CDR2 SQIVND (reference sequence). The full variable domain, with the rest looked up from reference TRBV19 and TRBJ2-7, is DGGITQSPKYLFRKEGQNVTLSCEQNLNHDAMYWYRQDPGQGLRLIYYSQIVNDFQKGDIAEGYSVSREKKESFPLTVTSAQKNPTAFYLCASTPPGGSSYEQYFGPGTRLTVT.

V and J are TRBV29-1 and TRBJ2-3; the D gene is possibly TRBD1 (5 bases). There are 13 residues in the CDR3. V gave up 2 bases and J gave up 6 bases, with 12 bases separating them. Germline assignment: CDR1 SQVTM and CDR2 ANQGSEA. CDR3 DNA sequence: TGCAGCGTTGAACAGGGTTCCCTTGATACGCAGTATTTT. It is translated as CSVEQGSLDTQYF.

V usage is TRBV7-9 and J usage is TRBJ1-6; D is unclear. The V and J ends lost 3 bases and 8 bases respectively, with 17 bases between them. CDR3 length: 16 amino acids. The V gene's germline CDR1 is SEHNR and CDR2 FQNEAQ (reference sequence). CDR3 residues: CASSLLRAGLDSPLHF. The CDR3 nucleotides read TGTGCCAGCAGCTTGCTGAGGGCAGGTCTTGATTCACCCCTCCACTTT.

The rearrangement uses TRBV5-4 and TRBJ2-7, with 7 bases that match TRBD1. Trimming at V came to 1 base and at J to 2 bases, leaving 0 bases not matched to a gene. The CDR3 is made up of 13 amino acids. Per the germline V gene, CDR1 is SGHNT and CDR2 is YYREEE (reference sequence). Here the CDR3 reads CASSLQGAYEQYF. The CDR3 DNA reads TGTGCCAGCAGCTTGCAGGGGGCCTACGAGCAGTACTTC. The complete variable domain, with remaining parts taken from reference TRBV5-4 and TRBJ2-7, reads ETGVTQSPTHLIKTRGQQVTLRCSSQSGHNTVSWYQQALGQGPQFIFQYYREEENGRGNFPPRFSGLQFPNYSSELNVNALELDDSALYLCASSLQGAYEQYFGPGTRLTVT.

This chain joins TRBV2 and TRBJ2-5; 7 bases match TRBD1. The CDR3 contains 16 residues. J gave up 4 bases and V 4 bases, and 12 bases lay outside the gene matches. The germline V gene has CDR1 SNHLY and CDR2 FYNNEI. The CDR3 here is CASSVTGLVVVETQYF. CDR3 coding DNA: TGTGCCAGCAGTGTGACAGGGTTAGTGGTTGTAGAGACCCAGTACTTC.

The chain is built from TRBV5-4 and TRBJ2-7; 11 bases fit TRBD2. CDR1 is SGHNT and CDR2 is YYREEE in the germline V gene (reference sequence). The CDR3 length is 14 residues. V was clipped by 4 bases and J by 6 bases; unmatched bases: 6. The CDR3 region is CASSPGLAGSEQYF. The CDR3 DNA reads as TGTGCCAGCAGCCCTGGACTAGCGGGTTCCGAGCAGTACTTC.

This clone was observed a single time. The rearrangement joins TRBV15 to TRBJ2-5, with 10 bases identical to TRBD1. CDR1 is LNHNV, CDR2 YYDKDF, per germline (reference sequence). The CDR3 loop spans 14 amino acids. V shed 5 bases and J 3 bases; nucleotides not matched to a gene: 3. The CDR3 sequence: CATSQDRGEETQYF. The DNA for the CDR3 is TGTGCCACCAGCCAGGACAGGGGGGAAGAGACCCAGTACTTC.

With respect to this clone: Other DNA sequences from this sample encode an identical CDR3 as well. The V gene is TRBV19, the J gene TRBJ1-1, with D tentatively TRBD1 (6 bases). The CDR3 runs to 13 residues. The V end lost 4 bases, the J end lost 5 bases, and 11 bases lay between the germline ends. From germline, CDR1 is LNHDA and CDR2 SQIVND (reference sequence). This chain's CDR3 is CASSSRGRTEAFF. In DNA form, the CDR3 reads TGTGCCAGTAGTAGCAGGGGTCGAACTGAAGCTTTCTTT.

This chain links TRBV5-1 with TRBJ1-2; D gene unclear. V shed 4 bases and J shed 8 bases, with 21 bases lying between them. CDR1 SGHRS and CDR2 YFSETQ come from the germline V gene. The CDR3 loop spans 15 amino acids. The CDR3 spells CASSLSASTSGGYTF. CDR3 coding DNA: TGCGCCAGCAGCCTGTCCGCGTCAACATCCGGGGGCTACACCTTC.

The V call is TRBV28, the J call TRBJ2-5, with TRBD2 as a possible D gene (5 bases). This CDR3 is 18 amino acids long. Germline CDR1 MDHEN, CDR2 SYDVKM. Trimming took off 3 bases at V and 0 bases at J, with 20 bases between the two ends. The CDR3 reads CASSFGTSFRGDQETQYF. CDR3 sequence (DNA): TGTGCCAGCAGTTTTGGTACGAGCTTTCGGGGAGACCAAGAGACCCAGTACTTC.

This clone was observed once. V usage is TRBV10-3 and J usage is TRBJ1-2; 9 bases are a match to TRBD1. Looked up from germline, CDR1 is ENHRY and CDR2 is SYGVKD. V lost 4 bases to trimming and J lost 4 bases; unmatched junction nucleotides: 4. The CDR3 is 14 amino acids. The DNA of the CDR3 is TGTGCCATCAGTGTCGGGACAGGGAGCTATGGCTACACCTTC. Translating gives CAISVGTGSYGYTF.

In its sample, this clone was seen once. The genes are TRBV7-9 and TRBJ1-1; D is ambiguous. Trimming removed 3 bases at V and 4 bases at J, with 15 bases between. Germline CDR1 reads SEHNR; CDR2 reads FQNEAQ (reference sequence). This CDR3 contains 15 residues. For the CDR3, the DNA is TGTGCCAGCAGCTTGGGATCTGGGCGGGTCACTGAAGCTTTCTTT. It is translated as CASSLGSGRVTEAFF.

To note about this clone: Other DNA sequences in the same sample also yield this CDR3. V and J are TRBV9 and TRBJ1-6; possible D gene TRBD1, 6 bases. CDR1 and CDR2 from the germline V gene are SGDLS and YYNGEE. The CDR3 consists of 14 residues. V gave up 4 bases and J gave up 13 bases, with 18 bases separating them. The CDR3 DNA reads TGTGCCAGCAGCCACCGGGACACTTTTTCCCCCCTCCACTTT. This encodes CASSHRDTFSPLHF.

The chain recombines TRBV28 with TRBJ2-2; possible D gene TRBD1, 6 bases. CDR3 size: 16 residues. The germline CDR1 and CDR2 sequences are MDHEN and SYDVKM. V was trimmed by 6 bases and J by 3 bases, leaving 17 bases between them. The CDR3 bases are TGTGCCAGCAGGTCACCACTTGGGACATACACCGGGGAGCTGTTTTTT. Translation gives CASRSPLGTYTGELFF. The full variable domain, with the rest looked up from reference TRBV28 and TRBJ2-2, is DVKVTQSSRYLVKRTGEKVFLECVQDMDHENMFWYRQDPGLGLRLIYFSYDVKMKEKGDIPEGYSVSREKKERFSLILESASTNQTSMYLCASRSPLGTYTGELFFGEGSRLTVL.

A remark on this clone: Other DNA sequences from this sample encode an identical CDR3 as well. The chain joins TRBV19 to TRBJ2-7; 8 nucleotides align to TRBD1. The CDR3 is 15 amino acids. V shed 3 bases and J 4 bases; nucleotides not matched to a gene: 8. CDR1 LNHDA and CDR2 SQIVND come from the germline V gene (reference sequence). CDR3 region: CASSIAGQGVYEQYF. In DNA form, the CDR3 reads TGTGCCAGTAGTATTGCCGGACAGGGTGTTTACGAGCAGTACTTC.

V and J are TRBV5-5 and TRBJ2-2; 9 bases are a match to TRBD2. The J segment lost 2 bases and the V segment lost 4 bases, leaving 3 bases of the junction unmatched. Per germline, CDR1 SGHKS and CDR2 YYEKEE (reference sequence). The CDR3 is made up of 15 amino acids. The CDR3 DNA follows: TGTGCCAGCAGCCGCGGGGGGGCAAACACCGGGGAGCTGTTTTTT. Translated: CASSRGGANTGELFF.